Presented here are 29 T cell receptor beta chains from one specimen sequenced in a study of blood T cells in healthy people across ages. Next came a second PCR, run for 7 to 11 cycles, which used a sample-barcoded 5' primer along with a J-beta primer mix. TCRdb independently ran MiXCR on the 5' RACE reads; one entry per CDR3 protein. The sample lists fewer than 2 million distinct CDR3 sequences; about 39% were seen once. Sequencing was carried out using blood. Every receptor here comes from a human donor in good health.

V gene TRBV7-3 combines with J gene TRBJ1-2, with 8 bases lining up with TRBD1. V trimming: 2 bases; J trimming: 7 bases; junction bases outside the gene matches: 6. The CDR3 contains 14 residues. Germline CDR1 reads SGHTA; CDR2 reads FQGTGA. DNA of the CDR3: TGTGCCAGCAGCTTACCAGGGGGCGCGGGTGGCTACACCTTC. As protein: CASSLPGGAGGYTF.

This chain connects TRBV7-6 to TRBJ1-2, with TRBD1 as a possible D gene (5 bases). CDR3 length: 15 residues. The V end was cut by 5 bases, the J end by 7 bases, with 20 bases between. CDR1 SGHVS and CDR2 FNYEAQ come from the germline V gene. The CDR3 DNA reads as TGTGCCAGCAGCCGAGGGGCCCAGGGAGCTCTTGGCTACACCTTC. Amino acid sequence: CASSRGAQGALGYTF.

The J gene is TRBJ1-1, the V gene TRBV7-2; D unresolved. The CDR3 is made up of 13 amino acids. Germline V gene data show CDR1 as SGHTA and CDR2 as FQGNSA. V was shortened by 2 bases and J by 9 bases, with 13 bases between the two germline ends. DNA for the CDR3: TGTGCCAGCAGCTTAAATTTTCGTGGGAAAGCTTTCTTT. Its protein is CASSLNFRGKAFF.

V and J are TRBV4-2 and TRBJ2-2; possibly TRBD1 for D (5 bases). This CDR3 is 14 amino acids long. CDR1 LGHNA and CDR2 YNFKEQ come from the germline V gene. V lost 5 bases to trimming and J lost 5 bases, with 12 bases between them. The CDR3 loop is CASSKTQGTGELFF. The CDR3 DNA reads as TGTGCCAGCAGCAAGACCCAGGGTACCGGGGAGCTGTTTTTT.

This clonotype turned up a few times. This chain joins TRBV28 and TRBJ2-1; 7 positions match TRBD1. Trimming took 7 bases from V and 4 from J; bases not matched to a gene: 10. The length of the CDR3 is 15 residues. Germline-derived CDR1 and CDR2 are MDHEN and SYDVKM. The CDR3 nucleotides are TGTGCCAGCAACAACCGGGACAGAGTATACAATGAGCAGTTCTTC. It is translated as CASNNRDRVYNEQFF.

The genes are TRBV12-3 or TRBV12-4 and TRBJ2-1; D possibly corresponds to TRBD2 (5 bases). V was pared by 4 bases and J by 8 bases, with 12 bases between. The CDR3 totals 13 residues. CDR3 nucleotides: TGTGCCAGCAGTTATTACTCGGAGGATGAGCAGTTCTTC. Its translation is CASSYYSEDEQFF.

A note on this clonotype: Relative to the germline gene, one junction end is altered; a read error may explain this. The V gene is TRBV6-5, the J gene TRBJ2-1, with D perhaps TRBD1 or TRBD2 (5 bases each). Germline V gives CDR1 MNHEY, CDR2 SVGAGI. This CDR3 contains 15 residues. Here the CDR3 DNA reads TGTGGCAGCAGTCTATTCGGGACCATTTACAATGAGCAGTTCTTC. Translating it yields CGSSLFGTIYNEQFF.

V gene TRBV7-3 combines with J gene TRBJ2-3, with 9 nucleotides matching TRBD1. J was trimmed by 4 bases and V by 4 bases; bases with no gene match: 3. The CDR3 sequence is 14 residues long. The germline V gene encodes CDR1 SGHTA and CDR2 FQGTGA. CDR3 nucleotide sequence: TGTGCCAGCAGCTCGGACAGGGGCGCAGATACGCAGTATTTT. Amino acids: CASSSDRGADTQYF.

The chain links TRBV20-1 to TRBJ2-1, with 8 bases aligning to TRBD1. J lost 2 bases, V lost 5 bases, and 5 bases had no gene match. Looked up from germline, CDR1 is DFQATT and CDR2 is SNEGSKA (reference sequence). The CDR3 loop spans 14 amino acids. The CDR3 coding sequence is TGCAGTGCTCCCGGGACAGGTGCCTACAATGAGCAGTTCTTC. Encoded protein: CSAPGTGAYNEQFF.

The chain employs TRBV29-1 and TRBJ1-1, with D hard to call. This CDR3 region has 9 residues. Per the germline V gene, CDR1 is SQVTM and CDR2 is ANQGSEA. Between the trimmed V and J ends, which lost 3 bases and 6 bases, there was a span of 2 bases. Written as DNA, the CDR3 is TGCAGCGTTGATTCTGAAGCTTTCTTT. It is translated as CSVDSEAFF.

The chain uses TRBV12-3 or TRBV12-4 and TRBJ2-7; D not resolved. V was cut by 5 bases and J by 6 bases, with 11 bases left in between. This CDR3 spans 12 amino acids. Here the CDR3 reads CASSTIYTEQYF. The DNA of the CDR3 is TGTGCCAGCAGTACGATCTACACCGAGCAGTACTTC.

There are a few counts of this clonotype. At one end the junction does not follow the germline gene, possibly because of a read error. This chain joins TRBV28 and TRBJ2-6; 12 nucleotides match TRBD1. Germline CDR1 reads MDHEN; CDR2 reads SYDVKM. This CDR3 region has 17 residues. The CDR3 is CASKSGQGARGADVLTF. Written as DNA, the CDR3 is TGTGCCAGCAAATCGGGACAGGGGGCAAGAGGGGCCGACGTCCTGACTTTC.

This chain connects TRBV6-1 to TRBJ2-1; either TRBD1 or TRBD2 may supply D (7 bases each). The germline V gene encodes CDR1 MNHNS and CDR2 SASEGT. The CDR3 contains 20 residues. V was clipped by 4 bases and J by 2 bases, with 27 bases between them. Here the CDR3 reads CASSVIGGGGLKLTYNEQFF. DNA for the CDR3: TGTGCCAGCAGTGTAATAGGGGGCGGGGGCCTGAAGCTCACCTACAATGAGCAGTTCTTC.

This clonotype appeared a few times. The chain uses TRBV7-2 and TRBJ1-2; tentative D call: TRBD1 (5 bases). Deletions cut 3 bases from V and 6 bases from J, with 14 bases between. The CDR3 is 14 residues long. The germline V gene has CDR1 SGHTA and CDR2 FQGNSA. CDR3 DNA: TGTGCCAGCAGCTTGGGCCCCAGGGATGATGGCTACACCTTC. Translated: CASSLGPRDDGYTF.

This clonotype was seen a handful of times. The chain has TRBV5-1 and TRBJ2-1; D perhaps matches TRBD1 (6 bases). The CDR3 is 16 residues long. V gave up 0 bases and J gave up 5 bases, with 15 bases separating them. Germline values: CDR1 SGHRS, CDR2 YFSETQ. The CDR3 bases are TGCGCCAGCAGCTTGGACCCCAGGGGAATCAACAATGAGCAGTTCTTC. Translation gives CASSLDPRGINNEQFF.

The chain is built from TRBV7-2 and TRBJ2-7, with 14 bases that match TRBD2. With 2 bases clipped from V and 5 bases from J, the junction kept 11 bases outside the gene matches. The CDR3 consists of 18 residues. Germline V lookup: CDR1 SGHTA, CDR2 FQGNSA. CDR3 bases: TGTGCCAGCAGCTTATCAAGCGTAGGGGGACTAGCGGGGGACGAGCAGTACTTC. Translating it yields CASSLSSVGGLAGDEQYF.

In its sample, this clonotype was seen once. The chain recombines TRBV5-1 with TRBJ2-5; 11 nucleotides match TRBD2. The V gene's germline CDR1 is SGHRS and CDR2 YFSETQ. The CDR3 extends over 16 amino acids. V lost 4 bases to trimming and J lost 6 bases; unmatched junction nucleotides: 11. The CDR3 DNA sequence: TGCGCCAGCAGCCAAATCATAGCGGGGGGGCCGAAGACCCAGTACTTC. Protein product: CASSQIIAGGPKTQYF.

This chain uses TRBV20-1 with TRBJ1-5; a weak D match, TRBD1 (6 bases). Germline values: CDR1 DFQATT, CDR2 SNEGSKA (reference sequence). Trimming left V 5 bases short and J 1 base short, with 15 bases between. The CDR3 is 15 amino acids. The chain's CDR3 is CSAGTGHFSNQPQHF. In DNA form, the CDR3 reads TGCAGTGCTGGGACGGGACATTTCAGCAATCAGCCCCAGCATTTT.

This chain links TRBV25-1 with TRBJ2-5, with 8 bases that match TRBD2. Gene TRBJ2-1 matches the end of the DNA better, so the J call may be wrong. Germline assignment: CDR1 MGHDK and CDR2 SYGVNS. The CDR3 has 13 amino acids. The CDR3 nucleotides are TGTGCCAGCAGTGGACTAGCGCAAGAGACCCAGTTCTTC. Protein sequence: CASSGLAQETQFF.

V and J are TRBV4-1 and TRBJ2-2, with 8 bases aligning to TRBD2. The ends lost 1 base at V and 4 bases at J; junction bases unmatched: 5. This CDR3 spans 16 amino acids. Germline CDR1 and CDR2: MGHRA and YSYEKL. The CDR3 is CASSQVPGGSTGELFF. CDR3 bases: TGCGCCAGCAGCCAAGTCCCGGGGGGGTCCACCGGGGAGCTGTTTTTT.

The chain combines TRBV7-2 with TRBJ2-7; tentatively, D is TRBD1 (5 bases). V lost 5 bases and J 1 base, leaving 12 bases between the germline ends. The length of the CDR3 is 14 residues. Per the germline V gene, CDR1 is SGHTA and CDR2 is FQGNSA. CDR3 DNA sequence: TGTGCCAGCAGCCCATTACAGGCTTCCTACGAGCAGTACTTC. Translated, it gives CASSPLQASYEQYF.

The gene calls are TRBV7-9 and TRBJ1-6, with no clear D. Trimming left V 0 bases short and J 10 bases short, with 13 bases between. The CDR3 consists of 15 residues. The germline V gene has CDR1 SEHNR and CDR2 FQNEAQ (reference sequence). CDR3 sequence reads: CASSLADGPGSPLHF. DNA of the CDR3: TGTGCCAGCAGCTTAGCAGACGGTCCGGGGTCACCCCTCCACTTT.

This clonotype has a handful of counts. The chain carries TRBV27 and TRBJ2-7; D gene ambiguous. CDR3 length: 16 residues. The germline V and J ends were trimmed by 0 bases and 2 bases, with 14 bases remaining between them. CDR1 is MNHEY and CDR2 is SMNVEV in the germline V gene (reference sequence). The CDR3 is CASSLSAGYRAYEQYF. The CDR3 region has the DNA TGTGCCAGCAGTTTATCAGCCGGGTATAGGGCCTACGAGCAGTACTTC.

The J gene is TRBJ1-2, the V gene TRBV24-1; unclear D gene. CDR3 length: 13 amino acids. Germline V lookup: CDR1 KGHDR, CDR2 SFDVKD. Trimming took 2 bases from V and 3 from J, leaving 6 bases between them. CDR3 sequence: CATSDYRDYGYTF. CDR3 bases: TGTGCCACCAGTGATTATAGGGACTATGGCTACACCTTC.

V gene TRBV7-9 combines with J gene TRBJ1-2; D not resolved. The CDR3 runs to 16 residues. The ends were cut back, 1 base at V and 0 bases at J, with 12 bases in the middle. Germline values: CDR1 SEHNR, CDR2 FQNEAQ (reference sequence). The CDR3 spells CASSLGPAQTNYGYTF. The CDR3 DNA sequence: TGTGCCAGCAGCTTAGGGCCCGCGCAGACTAACTATGGCTACACCTTC.

The rearrangement uses TRBV12-3 or TRBV12-4 and TRBJ2-3; D gene ambiguous. The CDR3 is 14 residues long. Between the trimmed V and J ends, which lost 8 bases and 8 bases, there was a span of 20 bases. In nucleotides, the CDR3 is TGTGCCAGCGGTCCCGGTCCCCTAAACGGTACGCAGTATTTT. It translates to CASGPGPLNGTQYF.

The V gene is TRBV6-5, the J gene TRBJ2-4; TRBD2 matches at 8 bases. This CDR3 region has 14 residues. Germline V CDR1 and CDR2: MNHEY, SVGAGI. V gave up 6 bases and J gave up 6 bases; unmatched junction bases: 7. The CDR3 reads CASSGGELGNIQYF. CDR3 bases: TGTGCCAGCAGCGGGGGGGAACTCGGAAACATTCAGTACTTC.

In this sample, this clonotype turned up once. This sequence joins TRBV27 and TRBJ2-3; D possibly corresponds to TRBD2 (6 bases). CDR3 size: 14 residues. Trimming pared 5 bases from V and 6 bases from J, leaving 15 bases between. CDR1 and CDR2 (germline): MNHEY, SMNVEV (reference sequence). CDR3 sequence reads: CASSDDWRVDTQYF. For the CDR3, the DNA is TGTGCCAGCAGTGACGACTGGAGGGTGGATACGCAGTATTTT.

The rearrangement joins TRBV20-1 to TRBJ1-1, with D perhaps TRBD1 (5 bases). The V and J ends lost 5 bases and 1 base respectively, with 14 bases between them. The germline gives CDR1 DFQATT, CDR2 SNEGSKA (reference sequence). CDR3 length: 14 residues. The CDR3 DNA follows: TGCAGTGCTGGGACTACTAGGGGGAACACTGAAGCTTTCTTT. Protein sequence: CSAGTTRGNTEAFF.